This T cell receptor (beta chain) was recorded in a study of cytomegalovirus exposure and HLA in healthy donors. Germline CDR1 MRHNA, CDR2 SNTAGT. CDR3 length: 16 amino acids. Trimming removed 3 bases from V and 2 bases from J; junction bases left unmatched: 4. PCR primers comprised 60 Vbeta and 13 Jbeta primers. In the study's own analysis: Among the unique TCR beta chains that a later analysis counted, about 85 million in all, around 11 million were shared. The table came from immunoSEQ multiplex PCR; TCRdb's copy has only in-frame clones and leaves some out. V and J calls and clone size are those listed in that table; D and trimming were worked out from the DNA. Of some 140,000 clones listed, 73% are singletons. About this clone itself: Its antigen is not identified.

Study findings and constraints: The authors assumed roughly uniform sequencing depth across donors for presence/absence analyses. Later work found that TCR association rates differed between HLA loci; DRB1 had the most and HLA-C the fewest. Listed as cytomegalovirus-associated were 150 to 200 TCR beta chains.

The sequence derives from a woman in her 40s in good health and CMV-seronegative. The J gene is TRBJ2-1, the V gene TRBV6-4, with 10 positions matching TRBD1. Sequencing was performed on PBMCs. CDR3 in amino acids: CASSDYGTGAYNEQFF. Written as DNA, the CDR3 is TGTGCCAGCAGTGATTATGGGACAGGGGCCTACAATGAGCAGTTCTTC.